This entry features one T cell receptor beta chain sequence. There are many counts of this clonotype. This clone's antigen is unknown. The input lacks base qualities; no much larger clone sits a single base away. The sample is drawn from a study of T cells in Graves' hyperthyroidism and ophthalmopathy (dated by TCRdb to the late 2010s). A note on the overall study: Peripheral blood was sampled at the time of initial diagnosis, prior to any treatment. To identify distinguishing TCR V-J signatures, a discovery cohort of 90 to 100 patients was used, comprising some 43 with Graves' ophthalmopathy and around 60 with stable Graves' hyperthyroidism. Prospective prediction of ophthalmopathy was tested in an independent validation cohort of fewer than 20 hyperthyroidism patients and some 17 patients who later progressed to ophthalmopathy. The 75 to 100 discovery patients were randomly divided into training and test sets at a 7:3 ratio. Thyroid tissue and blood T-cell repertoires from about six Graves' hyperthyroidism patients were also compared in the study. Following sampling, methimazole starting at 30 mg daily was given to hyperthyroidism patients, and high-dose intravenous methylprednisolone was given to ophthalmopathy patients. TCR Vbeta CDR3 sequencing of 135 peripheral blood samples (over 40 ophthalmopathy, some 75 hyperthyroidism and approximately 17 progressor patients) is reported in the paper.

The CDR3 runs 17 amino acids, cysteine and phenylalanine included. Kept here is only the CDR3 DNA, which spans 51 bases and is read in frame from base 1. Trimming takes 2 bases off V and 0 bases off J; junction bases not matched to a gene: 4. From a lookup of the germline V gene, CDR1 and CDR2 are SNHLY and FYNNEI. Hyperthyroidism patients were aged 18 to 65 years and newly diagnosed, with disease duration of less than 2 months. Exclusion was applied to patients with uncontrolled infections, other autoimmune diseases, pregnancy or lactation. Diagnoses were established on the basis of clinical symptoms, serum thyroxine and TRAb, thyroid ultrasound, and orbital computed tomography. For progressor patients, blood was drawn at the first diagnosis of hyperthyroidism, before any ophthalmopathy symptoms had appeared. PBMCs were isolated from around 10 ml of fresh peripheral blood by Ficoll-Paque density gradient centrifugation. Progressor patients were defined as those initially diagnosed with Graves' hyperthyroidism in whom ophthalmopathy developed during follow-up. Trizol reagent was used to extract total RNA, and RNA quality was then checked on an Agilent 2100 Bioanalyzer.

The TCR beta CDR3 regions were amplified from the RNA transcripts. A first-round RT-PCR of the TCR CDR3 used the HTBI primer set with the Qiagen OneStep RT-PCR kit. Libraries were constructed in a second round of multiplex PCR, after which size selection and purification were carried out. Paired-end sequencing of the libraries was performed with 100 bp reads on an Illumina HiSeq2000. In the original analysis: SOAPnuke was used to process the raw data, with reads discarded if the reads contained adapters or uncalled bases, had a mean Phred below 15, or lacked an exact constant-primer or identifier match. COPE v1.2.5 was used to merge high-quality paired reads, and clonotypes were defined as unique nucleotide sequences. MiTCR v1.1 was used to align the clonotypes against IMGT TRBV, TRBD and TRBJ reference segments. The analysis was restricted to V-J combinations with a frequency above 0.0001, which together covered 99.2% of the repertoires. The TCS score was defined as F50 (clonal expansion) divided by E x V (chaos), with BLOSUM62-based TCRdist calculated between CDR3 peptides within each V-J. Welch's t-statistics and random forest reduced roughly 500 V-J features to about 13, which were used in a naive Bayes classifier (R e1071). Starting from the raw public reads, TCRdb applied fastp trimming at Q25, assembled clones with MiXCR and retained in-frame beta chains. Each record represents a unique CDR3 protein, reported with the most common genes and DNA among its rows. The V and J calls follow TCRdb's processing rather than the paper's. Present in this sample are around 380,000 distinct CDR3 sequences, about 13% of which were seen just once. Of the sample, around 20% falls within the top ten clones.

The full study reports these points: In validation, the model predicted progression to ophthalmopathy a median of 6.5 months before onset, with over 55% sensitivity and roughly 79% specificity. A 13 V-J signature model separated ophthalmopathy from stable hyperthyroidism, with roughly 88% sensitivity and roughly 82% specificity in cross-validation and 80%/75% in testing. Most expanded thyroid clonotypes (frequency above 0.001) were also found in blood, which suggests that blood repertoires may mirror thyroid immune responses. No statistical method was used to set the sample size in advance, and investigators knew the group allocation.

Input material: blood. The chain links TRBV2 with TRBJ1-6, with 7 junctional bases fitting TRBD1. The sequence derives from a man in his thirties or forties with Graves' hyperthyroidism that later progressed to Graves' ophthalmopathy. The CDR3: CASSEMGQSSYNSPLHF. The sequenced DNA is TGTGCCAGCAGTGAAATGGGACAGAGCTCCTATAATTCACCCCTCCACTTT. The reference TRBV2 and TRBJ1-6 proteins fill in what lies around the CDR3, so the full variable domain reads EPEVTQTPSHQVTQMGQEVILRCVPISNHLYFYWYRQILGQKVEFLVSFYNNEISEKSEIFDDQFSVERPDGSNFTLKIRSTKLEDSAMYFCASSEMGQSSYNSPLHFGNGTRLTVT.